The subject of this entry is one T cell receptor (beta chain). No antigen is known for it. This sample is part of a study of shared clonotypes between healthy human individuals. Study as a whole: Donors had three CD4 naive, three CD4 memory, two CD8 naive and one CD8 memory plate apiece.

Deep-level settings were used for running the assay. Every subset had its genomic DNA shared out evenly among several immunoSEQ plates. The repertoire was sequenced with immunoSEQ multiplex PCR; TCRdb's copy has only in-frame clones and lacks some. The sample has about 2.1 million clones, under 95% seen once. Naive CD8 isolation took CD45RO-negative cells positively selected for CCR7 and excluded terminally differentiated effector memory CD45RA+ cells. There are 14 residues in the CDR3. CDR1 is SGHRS and CDR2 is YFSETQ in the germline V gene. The ends were cut back, 1 base at V and 1 base at J, with 8 bases in the middle. General study points: Rarefaction indicated that sorted-subset sequencing remained incomplete although depth was large.

Sequenced sample: naive CD8+ T cells from PBMCs. The clonotype was recovered from a man aged 18 to 30 in good health. Some clones in this sample may be carry-over from other donors' samples. This rearrangement joins TRBV5-1 to TRBJ2-5; D is ambiguous. The chain's CDR3 is CASSLNQAQETQYF. In DNA, the CDR3 is TGCGCCAGCAGCTTGAATCAGGCCCAAGAGACCCAGTACTTC.